This T cell receptor (beta chain) was sequenced during a study of liver allograft versus peripheral blood T cells. The overall study: Repertoires of T cell receptors in transplanted livers were compared with recipients' peripheral blood repertoires.

This CDR3 is built from 15 residues. In germline, CDR1 is DFQATT, CDR2 SNEGSKA (reference sequence). V was pared by 5 bases and J by 6 bases, with 10 bases of the junction left unmatched. TCRdb re-derived calls from the reads in MiXCR, one entry per CDR3 protein. The profile shows 9,700 or so distinct CDR3 sequences, roughly 25% of them singletons. General observations from the study: Reports indicated that T cell receptor repertoires inside liver allografts differed from those in peripheral blood.

This clonotype was seen many times. Antigen specificity is unknown. This clonotype was sampled from a human patient who had a liver transplant. Some of these T cells may belong to the graft donor. This sequence joins TRBV20-1 and TRBJ2-1; 10 nucleotides line up with TRBD1. CDR3 amino acids: CSAYPGDRGLNEQFF. The CDR3 region has the DNA TGCAGTGCTTACCCGGGAGACAGGGGGCTCAATGAGCAGTTCTTC.